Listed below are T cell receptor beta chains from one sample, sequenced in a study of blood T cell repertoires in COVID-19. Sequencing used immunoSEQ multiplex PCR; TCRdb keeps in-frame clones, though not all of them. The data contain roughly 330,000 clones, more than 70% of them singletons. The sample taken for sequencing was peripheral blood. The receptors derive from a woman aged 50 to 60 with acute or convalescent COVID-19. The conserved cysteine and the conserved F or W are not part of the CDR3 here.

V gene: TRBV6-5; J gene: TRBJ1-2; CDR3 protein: ASSSTGQGYYGYT
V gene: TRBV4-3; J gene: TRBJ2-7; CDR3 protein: ASSQDLSSGLYEQY
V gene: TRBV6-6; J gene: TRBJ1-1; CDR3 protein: ASSQAGTVNTEAF
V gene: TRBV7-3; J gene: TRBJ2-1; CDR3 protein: ASSYRDYPPF
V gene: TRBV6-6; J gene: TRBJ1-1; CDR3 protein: ASSGGWDTEAF
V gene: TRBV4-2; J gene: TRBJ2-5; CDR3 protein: ASSPVGGGETQY
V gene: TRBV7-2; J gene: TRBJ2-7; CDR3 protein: ASSLDRVMSHEQY
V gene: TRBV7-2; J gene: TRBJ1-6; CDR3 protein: ASSSSTGGFNSPLH
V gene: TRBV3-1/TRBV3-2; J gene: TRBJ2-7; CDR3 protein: ASSQAGDYEQY
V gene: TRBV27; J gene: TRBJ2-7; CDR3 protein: ASSLLGEASGSYEQY
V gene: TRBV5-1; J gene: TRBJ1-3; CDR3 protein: ASSSGQGALSGNTIY
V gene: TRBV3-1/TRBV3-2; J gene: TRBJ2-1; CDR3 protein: ASSRRLAPDNEQF
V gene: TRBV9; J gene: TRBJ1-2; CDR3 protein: ASSVHPENRPHYGYT
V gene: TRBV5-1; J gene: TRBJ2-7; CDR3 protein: ASSSHKTTGNEQY
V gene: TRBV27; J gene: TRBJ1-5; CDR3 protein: ASRTGNQPQH
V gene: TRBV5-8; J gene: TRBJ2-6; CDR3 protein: ASSRRTGGASGANVLT
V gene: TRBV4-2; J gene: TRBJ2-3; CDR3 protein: ASSQDDPGLAGGDTQY
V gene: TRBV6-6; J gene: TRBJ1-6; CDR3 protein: ASSPTADNSPLH
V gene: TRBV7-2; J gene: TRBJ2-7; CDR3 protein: ASSGGHPSSYEQY
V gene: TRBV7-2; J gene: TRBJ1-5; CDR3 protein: ASTARAQGASQPQH
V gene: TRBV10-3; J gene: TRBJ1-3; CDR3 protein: AISGAGNTIY
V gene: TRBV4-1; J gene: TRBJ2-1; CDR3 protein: ASSWVADLSYNEQF
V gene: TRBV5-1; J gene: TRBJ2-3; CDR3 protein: ASSLASDTQY
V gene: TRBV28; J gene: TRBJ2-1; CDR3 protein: ASSLGGGFSYNEQF
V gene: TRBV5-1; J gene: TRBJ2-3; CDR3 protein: ASSLGSADTQY
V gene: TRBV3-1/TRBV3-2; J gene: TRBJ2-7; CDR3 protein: ASSQRGWYYTYEQY
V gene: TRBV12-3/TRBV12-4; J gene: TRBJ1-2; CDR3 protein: ASSFNSNYGYT
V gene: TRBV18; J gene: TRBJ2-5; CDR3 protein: ASSGGGETQY
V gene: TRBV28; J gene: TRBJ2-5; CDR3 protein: ASSLPMWDIEETQY
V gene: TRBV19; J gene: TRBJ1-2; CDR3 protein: ASSMRTGSAGYT
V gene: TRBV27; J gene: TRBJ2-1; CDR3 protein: ASSLRGGEQF
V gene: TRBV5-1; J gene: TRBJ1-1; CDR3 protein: ASSQKGQQNTEAF
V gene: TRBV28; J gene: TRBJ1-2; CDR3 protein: ASSRGTGTLGYGYT
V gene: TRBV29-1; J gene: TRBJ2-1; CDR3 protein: SVRGQFDEQF
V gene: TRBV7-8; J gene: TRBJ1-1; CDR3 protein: ASSLAGRGEAF
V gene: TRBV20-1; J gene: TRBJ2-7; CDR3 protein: SASRGGSYEQY
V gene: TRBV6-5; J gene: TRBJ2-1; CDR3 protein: ASSSLAGGIYNEQF
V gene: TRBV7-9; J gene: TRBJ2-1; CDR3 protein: ASRDPGHPSSYNEQF
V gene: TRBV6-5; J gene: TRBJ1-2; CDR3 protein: ASSYRFNYGYT
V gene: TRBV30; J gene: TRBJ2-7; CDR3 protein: AWSVAGLTYEQY
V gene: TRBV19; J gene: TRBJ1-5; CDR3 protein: ASSISQADQPQH
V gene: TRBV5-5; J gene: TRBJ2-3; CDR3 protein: ASSRAGGDTDTQY
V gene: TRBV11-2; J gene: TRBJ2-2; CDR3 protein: ASSLEWLAGPTGELF
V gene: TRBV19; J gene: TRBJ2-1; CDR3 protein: ASSRVQSSYNEQF
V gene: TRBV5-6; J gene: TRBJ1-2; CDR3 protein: ASSDPQGNYGYT
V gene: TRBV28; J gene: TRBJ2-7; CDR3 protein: ASGRSSYEQY
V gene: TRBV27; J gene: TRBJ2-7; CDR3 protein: ASSLEGRPRHEQY